These T cell receptor beta chains were read from a single sample in a study of a mutant IDH1 vaccine in newly diagnosed glioma. Some clones are missing from TCRdb's copy, which holds only in-frame ones; the method was immunoSEQ multiplex PCR. The sample has about 54,000 clones, 80% to 90% seen once; the top ten hold under 5%. Antigens for these TCRs are unknown. The material sequenced was PBMCs, taken from a glioma patient whose treatment included an IDH1 peptide vaccine. The source is a woman aged 18-35 years with glioma. Both conserved end residues are trimmed from each CDR3.

TRBV5-5	TRBJ1-6	ASSLFPSRASVNSPLH
TRBV28	TRBJ2-7	ASSMRTGTAEQY
TRBV2	TRBJ2-7	ASSLAGATYEQY
TRBV7-2	TRBJ2-3	ASSLHDYLKGADTQY
TRBV19	TRBJ1-1	ASGEGFPYTEAF
TRBV14	TRBJ1-2	ASSQEPGSNYGYT
TRBV27	TRBJ2-5	ASSHTGKGETQY
TRBV6-1	TRBJ2-5	ASSEWEETQY
TRBV15	TRBJ2-1	ATIAGASYNEQF
TRBV6-1	TRBJ2-7	ASTSGTGRAYEQY
TRBV4-3	TRBJ2-3	ASSQVMGSDTQY
TRBV11-3	TRBJ1-1	ASSLGGRNTEAF
TRBV5-1	TRBJ2-5	ASSQTGGQETQY
TRBV4-2	TRBJ1-6	ASSQSPAGASNSPLH
TRBV5-1	TRBJ2-7	ASTFGYEQY
TRBV29-1	TRBJ2-3	SVEKGPDTQY
TRBV14	TRBJ2-2	ASSQNSVLTGELF
TRBV7-2	TRBJ2-4	ASSLGVDRIQY
TRBV7-2	TRBJ2-2	ASSPPRSGVTGELF
TRBV11-3	TRBJ2-7	ASSLRGYEQY
TRBV11-2	TRBJ2-3	ASSSIVRDTQY
TRBV25-1	TRBJ2-7	ASSERGGYSHEQY
TRBV2	TRBJ1-2	ASRGDGYT
TRBV4-1	TRBJ2-7	ASSQEESGVSSYEQY
TRBV7-9	TRBJ1-2	ASRAGQGSGYT
TRBV29-1	TRBJ2-7	SVLQGAYEQY
TRBV6-1	TRBJ1-2	ASSEGGAGTENYGYT
TRBV7-8	TRBJ2-1	ASSLDSGDYNEQF
TRBV6-1	TRBJ2-5	ASSSVGAQY
TRBV27	TRBJ1-1	ASSFRQGNTEAF
TRBV9	TRBJ1-3	ASSVSGRSSGNTIY
TRBV15	TRBJ2-7	ATSRTGQGTYEQY
TRBV9	TRBJ2-7	ASSAGTAYEQY
TRBV4-2	TRBJ2-3	ASSPTSLSTDTQY
TRBV5-1	TRBJ2-1	ASSLSGVNNEQF
TRBV5-3	TRBJ1-1	ARSLGCRDRGPLDTEAF
TRBV29-1	TRBJ1-1	SVEARANTEAF
TRBV9	TRBJ1-2	ASSVGGDPNYGYT
TRBV5-4	TRBJ1-1	ASSLVRDPREAF
TRBV7-9	TRBJ2-2	ASSLGRMNTGELF
TRBV5-1	TRBJ1-5	ASSPDPAGNQPQH
TRBV27	TRBJ1-5	ASSVRGANQPQH
TRBV5-5	TRBJ2-7	ASSLGTNEQY
TRBV7-9	TRBJ1-1	ASSPRGPMNTEAF
TRBV11-2	TRBJ1-2	ASSLGSSQYYGYT
TRBV9	TRBJ2-3	ASSKRDSSTDTQY
TRBV5-1	TRBJ2-5	ASSISGGRVQETQY
TRBV7-9	TRBJ2-5	ASSPTGGSQETQY
TRBV28	TRBJ1-5	ASGLKQGESNQPQH